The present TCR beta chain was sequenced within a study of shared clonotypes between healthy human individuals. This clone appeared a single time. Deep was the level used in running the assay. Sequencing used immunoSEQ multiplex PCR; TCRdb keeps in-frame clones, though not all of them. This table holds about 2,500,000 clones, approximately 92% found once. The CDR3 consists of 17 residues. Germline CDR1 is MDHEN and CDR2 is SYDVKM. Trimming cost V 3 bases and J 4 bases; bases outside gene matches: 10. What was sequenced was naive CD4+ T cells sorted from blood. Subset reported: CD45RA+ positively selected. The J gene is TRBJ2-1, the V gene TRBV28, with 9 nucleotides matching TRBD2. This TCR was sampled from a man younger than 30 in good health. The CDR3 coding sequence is TGTGCCAGCAGTTTGGTACCCGCTAGCGGGGAGTACAATGAGCAGTTCTTC. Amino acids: CASSLVPASGEYNEQFF.